Reported below is one TCR beta chain. The V end lost 1 base, the J end lost 4 bases, and 8 bases lay between the germline ends. Germline V gene data show CDR1 as LGHNA and CDR2 as YSLEER. The CDR3 length is 13 residues. The sample originates from a study of glioma-infiltrating T cells after dendritic cell vaccination. TCRdb keeps only in-frame clones here, not all; method: immunoSEQ multiplex PCR. This sample has roughly 100,000 clones; roughly 79% occur once, and the top ten carry approximately 12%. The chain couples TRBV4-3 to TRBJ2-7; D is unresolved. Sample: blood, taken before dendritic cell vaccination. This clonotype was obtained from a human donor with glioblastoma. CDR3: CASSQGPGYEQYF. CDR3 DNA: TGCGCCAGCAGCCAAGGCCCAGGATACGAGCAGTACTTC.